The 9 T cell receptor beta chains below come from one sample, sequenced in a study of identical twins. TCRdb ran MiXCR on the 5' RACE reads and lists one entry per CDR3 protein. Counted here are over 500,000 distinct CDR3 sequences, less than 25% occurring once; the ten biggest clones make up roughly 0.9%. A further study also used this sample, focusing on T cells expressing NK-cell markers.

The material sequenced was CD4+ T cells sorted from blood. The receptor set was obtained from a woman younger than 35 in good health.

The V call is TRBV6-5, the J call TRBJ1-2; no firm D call. CDR1 and CDR2 from the germline V gene are MNHEY and SVGAGI. V was cut by 5 bases and J by 5 bases, with 6 bases left in between. This CDR3 has 11 residues. Here the CDR3 DNA reads TGTGCCAGCAGTAACGGGTATGGCTACACCTTC. This encodes CASSNGYGYTF.

This clonotype was seen a handful of times. The chain employs TRBV3-1 and TRBJ2-2, with D tentatively TRBD2 (6 bases). The V gene lost 4 bases and the J gene lost 5 bases, with 23 bases spanning the gap. CDR3 length: 18 residues. The germline CDR1 and CDR2 sequences are LGHDT and YNNKEL (reference sequence). The CDR3 here is CASSPSFKATEGTGELFF. The CDR3, as DNA: TGTGCCAGCAGCCCATCCTTTAAAGCCACGGAGGGTACCGGGGAGCTGTTTTTT.

The chain has TRBV4-2 and TRBJ1-5, with unresolved D. The CDR3 consists of 13 residues. Deletions cut 5 bases from V and 5 bases from J, with 10 bases between. Germline CDR1 is LGHNA and CDR2 is YNFKEQ. CDR3 coding DNA: TGTGCCAGCAGCAAGGGATCTTATCAGCCCCAGCATTTT. This encodes CASSKGSYQPQHF.

This clonotype was seen a few times. CDR3 in amino acids: CARDRGNTIYF. CDR3 nucleotides: TGTGCCAGGGACAGGGGAAACACCATATATTTT. The V and J genes are TRBV12-3 or TRBV12-4 and TRBJ1-3; TRBD1 agrees at 7 bases. CDR3 length: 11 amino acids. The V and J ends lost 9 bases and 4 bases, in that order; junction bases with no gene match: 0.

This clonotype was seen many times. The CDR3 region is CASSFSSTDTQYF. CDR3 in DNA: TGTGCCAGCAGTTTTAGCAGCACAGATACGCAGTATTTT. The chain couples TRBV25-1 to TRBJ2-3, with unresolved D. Per the germline V gene, CDR1 is MGHDK and CDR2 is SYGVNS. Trimming pared 5 bases from V and 0 bases from J, leaving 6 bases between. This CDR3 has 13 amino acids.

This clonotype has a handful of counts. This chain uses TRBV20-1 with TRBJ2-3, with 7 bases aligning to TRBD1. The CDR3 covers 11 residues. J lost 5 bases, V lost 6 bases, and 2 bases had no gene match. Germline V CDR1 and CDR2: DFQATT, SNEGSKA (reference sequence). The CDR3 region has the DNA TGCAGTGCCCCAGGGGGAGATACGCAGTATTTT. Amino acids: CSAPGGDTQYF.

The chain employs TRBV7-2 and TRBJ2-7; 7 positions match TRBD1. Germline V gives CDR1 SGHTA, CDR2 FQGNSA. This CDR3 is 14 amino acids long. The V gene end was trimmed by 6 bases and the J gene end by 0 bases; junction bases not matched to a gene: 5. CDR3 nucleotides: TGTGCCAGCAGTTTCCAGGGGGACTCCTACGAGCAGTACTTC. Its protein is CASSFQGDSYEQYF.

This clonotype was found many times. The chain has TRBV29-1 and TRBJ2-3; 14 bases are a match to TRBD2. Germline assignment: CDR1 SQVTM and CDR2 ANQGSEA. With 6 bases clipped from V and 2 bases from J, the junction kept 4 bases outside the gene matches. The CDR3 is made up of 15 amino acids. The CDR3 spells CSVRTSGGLTDTQYF. The CDR3 DNA sequence: TGCAGCGTGAGGACTAGCGGGGGGCTCACAGATACGCAGTATTTT.

This clonotype has more than one count but fewer than ten. J is TRBJ2-5 and V is TRBV4-2; 8 bases match TRBD1. The V segment lost 10 bases and the J segment 4 bases; nucleotides outside the gene matches: 14. CDR1 is LGHNA, CDR2 YNFKEQ, per germline. The CDR3 totals 15 residues. The CDR3 is CATAQRTGPGETQYF. CDR3 nucleotides: TGTGCCACCGCACAACGGACAGGGCCTGGAGAGACCCAGTACTTC.